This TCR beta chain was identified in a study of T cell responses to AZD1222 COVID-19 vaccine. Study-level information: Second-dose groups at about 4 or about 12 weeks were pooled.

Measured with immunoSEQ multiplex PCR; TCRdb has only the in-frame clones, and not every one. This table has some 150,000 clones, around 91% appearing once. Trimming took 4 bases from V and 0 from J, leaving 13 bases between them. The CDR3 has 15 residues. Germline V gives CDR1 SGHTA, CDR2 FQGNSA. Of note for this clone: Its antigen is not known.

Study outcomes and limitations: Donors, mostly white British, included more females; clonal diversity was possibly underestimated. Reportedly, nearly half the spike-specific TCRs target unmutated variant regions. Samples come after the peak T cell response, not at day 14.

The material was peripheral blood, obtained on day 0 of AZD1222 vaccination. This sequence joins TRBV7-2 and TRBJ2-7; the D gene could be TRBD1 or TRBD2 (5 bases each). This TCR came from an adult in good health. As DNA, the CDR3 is TGTGCCAGCAGCTCCCCGGGGACCTCCTCCTACGAGCAGTACTTC. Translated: CASSSPGTSSYEQYF.